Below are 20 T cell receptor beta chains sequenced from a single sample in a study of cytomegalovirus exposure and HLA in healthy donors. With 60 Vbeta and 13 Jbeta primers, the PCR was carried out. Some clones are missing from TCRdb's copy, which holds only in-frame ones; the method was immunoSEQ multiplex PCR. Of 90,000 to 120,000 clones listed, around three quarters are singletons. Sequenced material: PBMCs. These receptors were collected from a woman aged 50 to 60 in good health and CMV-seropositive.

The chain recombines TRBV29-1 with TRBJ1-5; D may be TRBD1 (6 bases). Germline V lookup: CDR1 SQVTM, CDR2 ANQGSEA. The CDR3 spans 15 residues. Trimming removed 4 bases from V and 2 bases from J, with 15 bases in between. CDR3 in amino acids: CSVGPQGTGNQPQHF. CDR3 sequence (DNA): TGCAGCGTTGGGCCCCAGGGGACGGGCAATCAGCCCCAGCATTTT.

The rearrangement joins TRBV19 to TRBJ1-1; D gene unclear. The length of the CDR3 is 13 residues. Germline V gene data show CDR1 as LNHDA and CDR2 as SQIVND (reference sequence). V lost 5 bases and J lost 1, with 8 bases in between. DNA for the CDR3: TGTGCCAGTAGTTTTTACAGGAACACTGAAGCTTTCTTT. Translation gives CASSFYRNTEAFF. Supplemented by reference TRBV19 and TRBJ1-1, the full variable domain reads DGGITQSPKYLFRKEGQNVTLSCEQNLNHDAMYWYRQDPGQGLRLIYYSQIVNDFQKGDIAEGYSVSREKKESFPLTVTSAQKNPTAFYLCASSFYRNTEAFFGQGTRLTVV.

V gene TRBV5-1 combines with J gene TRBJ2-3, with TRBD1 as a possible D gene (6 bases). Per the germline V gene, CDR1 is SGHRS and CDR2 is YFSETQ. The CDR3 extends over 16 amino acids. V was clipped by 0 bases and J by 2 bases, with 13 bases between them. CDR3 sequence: CASSLGSGQLTDTQYF. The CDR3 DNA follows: TGCGCCAGCAGCTTGGGCTCCGGACAGCTCACAGATACGCAGTATTTT.

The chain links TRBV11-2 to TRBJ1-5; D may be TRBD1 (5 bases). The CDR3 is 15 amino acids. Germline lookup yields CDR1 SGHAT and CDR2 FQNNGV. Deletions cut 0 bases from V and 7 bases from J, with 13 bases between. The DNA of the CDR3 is TGTGCCAGCAGCTTAGAGGGCGGGGGGAGGCAGCCCCAGCATTTT. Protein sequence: CASSLEGGGRQPQHF.

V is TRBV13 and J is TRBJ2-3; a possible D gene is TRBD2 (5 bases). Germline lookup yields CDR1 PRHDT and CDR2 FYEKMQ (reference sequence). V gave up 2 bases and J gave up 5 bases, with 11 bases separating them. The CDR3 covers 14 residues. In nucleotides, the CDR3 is TGTGCCAGCAGCTTAACTAGTGGGATAGATACGCAGTATTTT. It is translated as CASSLTSGIDTQYF.

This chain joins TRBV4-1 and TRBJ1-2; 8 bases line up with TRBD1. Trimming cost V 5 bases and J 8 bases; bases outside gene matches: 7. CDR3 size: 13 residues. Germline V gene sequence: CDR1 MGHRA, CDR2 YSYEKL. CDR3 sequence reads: CASSAPGQGGYTF. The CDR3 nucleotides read TGCGCCAGCAGCGCACCAGGACAGGGAGGCTACACCTTC.

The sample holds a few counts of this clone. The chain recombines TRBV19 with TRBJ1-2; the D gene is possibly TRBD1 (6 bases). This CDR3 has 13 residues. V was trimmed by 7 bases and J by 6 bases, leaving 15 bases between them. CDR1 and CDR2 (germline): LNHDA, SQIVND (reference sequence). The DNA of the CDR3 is TGTGCCAGTACCCCGAGGGGGTCGCATGGCTACACCTTC. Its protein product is CASTPRGSHGYTF. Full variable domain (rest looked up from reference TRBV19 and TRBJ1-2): DGGITQSPKYLFRKEGQNVTLSCEQNLNHDAMYWYRQDPGQGLRLIYYSQIVNDFQKGDIAEGYSVSREKKESFPLTVTSAQKNPTAFYLCASTPRGSHGYTFGSGTRLTVV.

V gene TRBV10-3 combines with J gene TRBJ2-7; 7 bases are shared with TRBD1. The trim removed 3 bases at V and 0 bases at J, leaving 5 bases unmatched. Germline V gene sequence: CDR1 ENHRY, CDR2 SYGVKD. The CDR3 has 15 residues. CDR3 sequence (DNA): TGTGCCATCAGTGAAGGACAGGCCAGCTCCTACGAGCAGTACTTC. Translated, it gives CAISEGQASSYEQYF.

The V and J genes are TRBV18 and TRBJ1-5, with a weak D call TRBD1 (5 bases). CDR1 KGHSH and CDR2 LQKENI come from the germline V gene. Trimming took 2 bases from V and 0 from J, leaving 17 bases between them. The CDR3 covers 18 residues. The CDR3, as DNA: TGTGCCAGCTCACCAAGTATCTTCCCAGGGTATAGCAATCAGCCCCAGCATTTT. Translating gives CASSPSIFPGYSNQPQHF. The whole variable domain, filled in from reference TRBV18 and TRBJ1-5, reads NAGVMQNPRHLVRRRGQEARLRCSPMKGHSHVYWYRQLPEEGLKFMVYLQKENIIDESGMPKERFSAEFPKEGPSILRIQQVVRGDSAAYFCASSPSIFPGYSNQPQHFGDGTRLSIL.

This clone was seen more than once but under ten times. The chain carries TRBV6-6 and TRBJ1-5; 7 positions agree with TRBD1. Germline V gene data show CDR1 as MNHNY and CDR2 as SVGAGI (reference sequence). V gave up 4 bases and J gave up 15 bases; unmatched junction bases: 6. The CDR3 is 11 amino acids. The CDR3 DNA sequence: TGTGCCAGCAGTTTTACAGGGGTCGTGCATTTT. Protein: CASSFTGVVHF.

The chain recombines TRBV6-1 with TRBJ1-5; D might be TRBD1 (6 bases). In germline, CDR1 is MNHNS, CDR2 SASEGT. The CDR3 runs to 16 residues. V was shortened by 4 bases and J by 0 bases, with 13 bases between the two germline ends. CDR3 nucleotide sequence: TGTGCCAGCAGTGCGGACAGCCTTGGTAGCAATCAGCCCCAGCATTTT. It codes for CASSADSLGSNQPQHF.

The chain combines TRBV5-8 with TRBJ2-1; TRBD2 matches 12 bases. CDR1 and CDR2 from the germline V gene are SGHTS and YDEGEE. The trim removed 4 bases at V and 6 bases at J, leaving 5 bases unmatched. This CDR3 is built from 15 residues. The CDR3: CASSPLAGGGNEQFF. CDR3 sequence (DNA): TGTGCCAGCAGCCCTCTAGCGGGGGGGGGCAATGAGCAGTTCTTC.

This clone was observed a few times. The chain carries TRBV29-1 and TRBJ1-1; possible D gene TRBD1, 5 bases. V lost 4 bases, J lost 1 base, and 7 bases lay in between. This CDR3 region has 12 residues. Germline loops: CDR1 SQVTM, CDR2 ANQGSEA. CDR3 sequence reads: CSVGGQNTEAFF. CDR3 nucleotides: TGCAGCGTTGGGGGCCAGAACACTGAAGCTTTCTTT.

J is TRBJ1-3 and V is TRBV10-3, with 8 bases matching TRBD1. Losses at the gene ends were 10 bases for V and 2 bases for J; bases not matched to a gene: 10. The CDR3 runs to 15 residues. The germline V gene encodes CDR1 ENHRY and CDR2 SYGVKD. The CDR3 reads CATHGRGQTGNTIYF. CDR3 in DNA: TGTGCCACCCACGGCAGGGGGCAGACTGGAAACACCATATATTTT.

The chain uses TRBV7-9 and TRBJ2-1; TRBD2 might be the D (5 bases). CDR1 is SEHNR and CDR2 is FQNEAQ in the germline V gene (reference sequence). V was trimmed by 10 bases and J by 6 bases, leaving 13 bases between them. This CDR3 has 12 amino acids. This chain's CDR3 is CAIRLAGNEQFF. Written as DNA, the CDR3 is TGTGCCATACGCCTGGCGGGCAATGAGCAGTTCTTC. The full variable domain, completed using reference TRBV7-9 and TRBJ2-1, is DTGVSQNPRHKITKRGQNVTFRCDPISEHNRLYWYRQTLGQGPEFLTYFQNEAQLEKSRLLSDRFSAERPKGSFSTLEIQRTEQGDSAMYLCAIRLAGNEQFFGPGTRLTVL.

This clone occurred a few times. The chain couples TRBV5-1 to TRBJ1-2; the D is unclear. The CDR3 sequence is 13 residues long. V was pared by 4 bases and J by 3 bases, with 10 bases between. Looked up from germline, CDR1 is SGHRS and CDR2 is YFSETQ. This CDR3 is CASSPDGDYGYTF. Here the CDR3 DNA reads TGCGCCAGCAGCCCGGACGGGGACTATGGCTACACCTTC. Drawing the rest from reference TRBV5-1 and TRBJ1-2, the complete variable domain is KAGVTQTPRYLIKTRGQQVTLSCSPISGHRSVSWYQQTPGQGLQFLFEYFSETQRNKGNFPGRFSGRQFSNSRSEMNVSTLELGDSALYLCASSPDGDYGYTFGSGTRLTVV.

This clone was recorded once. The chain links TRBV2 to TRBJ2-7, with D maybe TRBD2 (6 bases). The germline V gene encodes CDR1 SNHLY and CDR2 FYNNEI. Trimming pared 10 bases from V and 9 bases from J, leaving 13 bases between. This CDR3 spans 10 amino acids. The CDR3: CAILGGGQYF. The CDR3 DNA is TGTGCCATCCTGGGGGGAGGGCAGTACTTC.

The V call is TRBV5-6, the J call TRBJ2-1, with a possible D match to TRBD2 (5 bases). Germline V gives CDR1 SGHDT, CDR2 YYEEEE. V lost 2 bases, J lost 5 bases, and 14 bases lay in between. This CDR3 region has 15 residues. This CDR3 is CASSFSARGHNEQFF. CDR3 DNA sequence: TGTGCCAGCAGCTTCAGCGCTAGAGGGCACAATGAGCAGTTCTTC.

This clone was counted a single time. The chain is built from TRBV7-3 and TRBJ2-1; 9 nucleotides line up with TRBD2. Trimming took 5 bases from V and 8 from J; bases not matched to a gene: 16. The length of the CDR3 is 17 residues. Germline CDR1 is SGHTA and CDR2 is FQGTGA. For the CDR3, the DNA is TGTGCCAGCAGCGAACCTGGCTCGCGCGGGAGGGCCGATGAGCAGTTCTTC. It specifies CASSEPGSRGRADEQFF.

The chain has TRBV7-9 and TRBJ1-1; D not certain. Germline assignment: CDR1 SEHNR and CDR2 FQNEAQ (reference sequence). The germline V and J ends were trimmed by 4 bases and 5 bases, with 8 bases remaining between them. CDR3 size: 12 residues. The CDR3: CASSSDKTEAFF. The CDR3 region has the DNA TGTGCCAGCAGCTCAGACAAAACTGAAGCTTTCTTT. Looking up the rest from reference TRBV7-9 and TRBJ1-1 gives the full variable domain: DTGVSQNPRHKITKRGQNVTFRCDPISEHNRLYWYRQTLGQGPEFLTYFQNEAQLEKSRLLSDRFSAERPKGSFSTLEIQRTEQGDSAMYLCASSSDKTEAFFGQGTRLTVV.